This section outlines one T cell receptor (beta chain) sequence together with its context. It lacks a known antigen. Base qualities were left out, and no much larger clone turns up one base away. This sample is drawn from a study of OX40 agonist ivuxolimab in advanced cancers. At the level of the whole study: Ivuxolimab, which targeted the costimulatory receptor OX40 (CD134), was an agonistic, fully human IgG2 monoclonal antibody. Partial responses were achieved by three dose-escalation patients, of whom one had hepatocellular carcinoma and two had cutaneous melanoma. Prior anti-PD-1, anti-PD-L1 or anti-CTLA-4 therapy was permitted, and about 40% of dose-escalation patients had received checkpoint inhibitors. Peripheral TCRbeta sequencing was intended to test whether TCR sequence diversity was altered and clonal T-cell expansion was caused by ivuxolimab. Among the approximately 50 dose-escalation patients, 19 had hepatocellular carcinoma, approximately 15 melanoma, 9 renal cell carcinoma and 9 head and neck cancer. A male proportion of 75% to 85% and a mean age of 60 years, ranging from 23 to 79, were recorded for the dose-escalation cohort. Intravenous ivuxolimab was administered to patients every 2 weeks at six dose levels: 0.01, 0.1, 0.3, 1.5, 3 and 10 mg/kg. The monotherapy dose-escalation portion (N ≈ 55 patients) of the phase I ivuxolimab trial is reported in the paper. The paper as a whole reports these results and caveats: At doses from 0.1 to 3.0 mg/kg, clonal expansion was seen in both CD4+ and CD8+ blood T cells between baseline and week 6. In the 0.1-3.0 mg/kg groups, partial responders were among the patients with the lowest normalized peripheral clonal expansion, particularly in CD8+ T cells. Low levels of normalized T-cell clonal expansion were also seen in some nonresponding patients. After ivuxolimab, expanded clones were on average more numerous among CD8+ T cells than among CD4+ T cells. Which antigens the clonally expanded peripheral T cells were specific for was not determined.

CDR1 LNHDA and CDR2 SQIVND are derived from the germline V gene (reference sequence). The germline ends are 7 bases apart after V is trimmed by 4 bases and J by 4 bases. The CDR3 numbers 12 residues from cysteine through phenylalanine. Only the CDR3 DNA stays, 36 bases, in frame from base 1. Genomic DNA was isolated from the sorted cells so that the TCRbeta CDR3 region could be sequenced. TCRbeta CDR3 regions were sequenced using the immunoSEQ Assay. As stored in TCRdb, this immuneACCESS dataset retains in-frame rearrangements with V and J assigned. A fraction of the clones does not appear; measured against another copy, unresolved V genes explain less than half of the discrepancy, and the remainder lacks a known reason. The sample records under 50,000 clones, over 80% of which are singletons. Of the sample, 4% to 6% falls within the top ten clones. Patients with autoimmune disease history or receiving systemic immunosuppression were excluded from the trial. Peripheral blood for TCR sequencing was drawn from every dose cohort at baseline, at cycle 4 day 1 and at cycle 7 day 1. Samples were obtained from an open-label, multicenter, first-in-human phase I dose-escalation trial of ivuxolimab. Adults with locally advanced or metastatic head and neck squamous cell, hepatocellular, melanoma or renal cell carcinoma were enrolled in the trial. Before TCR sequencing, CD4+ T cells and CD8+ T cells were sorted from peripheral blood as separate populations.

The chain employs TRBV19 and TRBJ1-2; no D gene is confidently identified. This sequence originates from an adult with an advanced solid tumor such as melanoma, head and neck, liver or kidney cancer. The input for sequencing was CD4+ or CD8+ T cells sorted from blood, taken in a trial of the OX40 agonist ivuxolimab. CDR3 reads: CASSNVPYGYTF. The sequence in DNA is TGTGCCAGTAGTAACGTACCCTATGGCTACACCTTC.